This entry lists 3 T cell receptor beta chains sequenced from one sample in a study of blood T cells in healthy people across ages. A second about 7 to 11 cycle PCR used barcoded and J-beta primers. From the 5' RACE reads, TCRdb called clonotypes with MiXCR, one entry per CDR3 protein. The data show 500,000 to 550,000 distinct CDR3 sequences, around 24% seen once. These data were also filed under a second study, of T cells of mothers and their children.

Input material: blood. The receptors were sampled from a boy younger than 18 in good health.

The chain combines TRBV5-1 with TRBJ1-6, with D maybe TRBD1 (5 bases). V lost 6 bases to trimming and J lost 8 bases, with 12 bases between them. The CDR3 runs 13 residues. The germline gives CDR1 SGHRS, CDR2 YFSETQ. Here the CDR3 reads CASKARDDSPLHF. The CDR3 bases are TGCGCCAGCAAGGCCAGGGACGATTCACCCCTCCACTTT.

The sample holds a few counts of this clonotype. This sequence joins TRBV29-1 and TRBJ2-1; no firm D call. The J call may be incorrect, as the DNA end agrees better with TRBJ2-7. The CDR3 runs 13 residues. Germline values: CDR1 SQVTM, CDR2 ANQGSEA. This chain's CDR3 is CSVDPGVGYEQYF. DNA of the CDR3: TGCAGCGTTGATCCGGGCGTAGGCTACGAGCAGTACTTC.

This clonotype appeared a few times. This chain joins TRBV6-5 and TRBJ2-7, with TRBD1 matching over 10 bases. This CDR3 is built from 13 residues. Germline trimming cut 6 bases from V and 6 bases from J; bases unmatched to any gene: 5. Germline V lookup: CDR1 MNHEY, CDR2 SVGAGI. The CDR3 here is CASSDRGRGEQYF. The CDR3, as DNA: TGTGCCAGCAGCGACAGGGGGCGAGGCGAGCAGTACTTC.